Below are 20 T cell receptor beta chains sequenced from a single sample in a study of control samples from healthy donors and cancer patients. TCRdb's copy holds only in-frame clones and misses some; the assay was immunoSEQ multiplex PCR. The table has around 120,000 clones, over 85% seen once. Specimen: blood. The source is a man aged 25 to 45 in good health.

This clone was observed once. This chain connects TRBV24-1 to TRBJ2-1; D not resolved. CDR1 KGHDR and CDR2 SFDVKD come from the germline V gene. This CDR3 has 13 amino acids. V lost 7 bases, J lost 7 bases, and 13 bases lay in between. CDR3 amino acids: CATRSDGDNEQFF. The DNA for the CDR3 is TGTGCCACCAGATCCGACGGTGATAATGAGCAGTTCTTC.

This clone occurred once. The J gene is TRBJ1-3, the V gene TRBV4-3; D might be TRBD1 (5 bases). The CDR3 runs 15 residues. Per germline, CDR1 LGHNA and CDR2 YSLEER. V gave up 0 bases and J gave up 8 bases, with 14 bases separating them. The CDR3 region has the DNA TGCGCCAGCAGCCAAGATCTAGGGGCGGTGGACACCATATATTTT. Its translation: CASSQDLGAVDTIYF.

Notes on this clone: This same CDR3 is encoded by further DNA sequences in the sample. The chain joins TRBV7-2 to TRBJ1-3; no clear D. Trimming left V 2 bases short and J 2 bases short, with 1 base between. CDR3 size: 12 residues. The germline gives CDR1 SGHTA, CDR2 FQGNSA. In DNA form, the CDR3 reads TGTGCCAGCAGCTTAACTGGAAACACCATATATTTT. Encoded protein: CASSLTGNTIYF.

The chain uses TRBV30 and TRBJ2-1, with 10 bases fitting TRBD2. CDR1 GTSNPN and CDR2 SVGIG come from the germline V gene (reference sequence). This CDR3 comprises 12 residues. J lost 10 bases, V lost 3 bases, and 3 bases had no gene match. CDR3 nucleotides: TGTGCCTGGAGAAATAGCGGGGGGGAGCAGTTCTTC. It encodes CAWRNSGGEQFF.

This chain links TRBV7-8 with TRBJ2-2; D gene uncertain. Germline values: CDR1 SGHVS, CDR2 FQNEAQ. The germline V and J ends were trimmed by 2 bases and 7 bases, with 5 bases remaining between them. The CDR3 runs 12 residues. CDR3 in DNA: TGTGCCAGCAGCTTATTCAGCGGGGAGCTGTTTTTT. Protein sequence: CASSLFSGELFF.

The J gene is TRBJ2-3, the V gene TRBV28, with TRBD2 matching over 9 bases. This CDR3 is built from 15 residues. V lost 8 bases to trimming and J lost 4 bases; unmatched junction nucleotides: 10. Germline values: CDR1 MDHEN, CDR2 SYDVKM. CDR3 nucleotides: TGTGCCAGCCTCTTAGGGGCGGGGGGGCCAGATACGCAGTATTTT. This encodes CASLLGAGGPDTQYF. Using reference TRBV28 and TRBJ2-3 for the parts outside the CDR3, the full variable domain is DVKVTQSSRYLVKRTGEKVFLECVQDMDHENMFWYRQDPGLGLRLIYFSYDVKMKEKGDIPEGYSVSREKKERFSLILESASTNQTSMYLCASLLGAGGPDTQYFGPGTRLTVL.

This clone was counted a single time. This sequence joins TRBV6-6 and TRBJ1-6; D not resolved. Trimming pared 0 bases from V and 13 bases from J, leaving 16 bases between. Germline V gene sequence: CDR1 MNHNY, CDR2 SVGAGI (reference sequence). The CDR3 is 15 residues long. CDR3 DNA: TGTGCCAGCAGTTACTCAGCGCTGGCGAGATCCCCCCTCCACTTT. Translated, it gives CASSYSALARSPLHF.

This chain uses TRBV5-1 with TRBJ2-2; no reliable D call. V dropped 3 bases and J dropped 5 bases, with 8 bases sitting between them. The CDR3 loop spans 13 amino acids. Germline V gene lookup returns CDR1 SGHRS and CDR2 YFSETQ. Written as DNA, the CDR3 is TGCGCCAGCAGCTCCGGGCCGACCGGGGAGCTGTTTTTT. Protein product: CASSSGPTGELFF. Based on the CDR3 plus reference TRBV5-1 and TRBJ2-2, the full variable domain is KAGVTQTPRYLIKTRGQQVTLSCSPISGHRSVSWYQQTPGQGLQFLFEYFSETQRNKGNFPGRFSGRQFSNSRSEMNVSTLELGDSALYLCASSSGPTGELFFGEGSRLTVL.

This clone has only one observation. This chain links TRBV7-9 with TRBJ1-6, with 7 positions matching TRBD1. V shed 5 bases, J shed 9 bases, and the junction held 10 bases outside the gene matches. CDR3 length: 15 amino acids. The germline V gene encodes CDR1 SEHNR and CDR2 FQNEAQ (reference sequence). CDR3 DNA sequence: TGTGCCAGCAGCCCTAATCGGGACAGTTTTTCACCCCTCCACTTT. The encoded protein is CASSPNRDSFSPLHF.

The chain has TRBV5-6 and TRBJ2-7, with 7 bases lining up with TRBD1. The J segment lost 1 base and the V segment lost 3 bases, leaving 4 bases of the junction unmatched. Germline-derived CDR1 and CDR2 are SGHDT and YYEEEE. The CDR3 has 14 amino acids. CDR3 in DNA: TGTGCCAGCAGCTCCGGGACAGCGTCCTACGAGCAGTACTTC. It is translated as CASSSGTASYEQYF.

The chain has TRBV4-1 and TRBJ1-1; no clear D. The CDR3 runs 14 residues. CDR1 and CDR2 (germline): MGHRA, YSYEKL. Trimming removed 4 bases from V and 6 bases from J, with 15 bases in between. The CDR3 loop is CASSPTEGGSEAFF. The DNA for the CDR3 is TGCGCCAGCAGCCCAACCGAGGGAGGGTCTGAAGCTTTCTTT.

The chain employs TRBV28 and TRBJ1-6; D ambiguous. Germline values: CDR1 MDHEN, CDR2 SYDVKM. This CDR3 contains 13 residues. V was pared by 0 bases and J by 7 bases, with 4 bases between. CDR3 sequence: CASSLWGNSPLHF. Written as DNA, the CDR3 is TGTGCCAGCAGTTTATGGGGAAATTCACCCCTCCACTTT.

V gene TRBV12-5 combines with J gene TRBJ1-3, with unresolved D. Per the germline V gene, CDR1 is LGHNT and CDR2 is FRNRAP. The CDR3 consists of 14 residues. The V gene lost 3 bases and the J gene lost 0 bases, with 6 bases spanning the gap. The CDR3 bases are TGTGCTAGTGGTTTCCCCCCCTCTGGAAACACCATATATTTT. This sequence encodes CASGFPPSGNTIYF.

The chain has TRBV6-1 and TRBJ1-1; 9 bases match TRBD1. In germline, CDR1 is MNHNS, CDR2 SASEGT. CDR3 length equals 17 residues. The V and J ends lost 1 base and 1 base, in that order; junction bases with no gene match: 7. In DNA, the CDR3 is TGTGCCAGCAGTGAAGTATCCTGGGGACAGGGGAACACTGAAGCTTTCTTT. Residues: CASSEVSWGQGNTEAFF.

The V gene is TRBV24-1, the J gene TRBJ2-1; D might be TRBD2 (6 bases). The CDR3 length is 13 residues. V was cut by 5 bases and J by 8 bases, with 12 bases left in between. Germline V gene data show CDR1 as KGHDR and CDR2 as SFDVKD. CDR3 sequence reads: CATSGGLTHEQFF. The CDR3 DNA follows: TGTGCCACCAGTGGGGGACTCACCCATGAGCAGTTCTTC.

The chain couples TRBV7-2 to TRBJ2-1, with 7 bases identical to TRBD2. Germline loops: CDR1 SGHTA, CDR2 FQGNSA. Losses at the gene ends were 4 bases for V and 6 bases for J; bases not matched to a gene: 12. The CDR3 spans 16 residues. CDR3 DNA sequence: TGTGCCAGCAGCTCACGCCCGATCGGGGGGTCCAATGAGCAGTTCTTC. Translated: CASSSRPIGGSNEQFF.

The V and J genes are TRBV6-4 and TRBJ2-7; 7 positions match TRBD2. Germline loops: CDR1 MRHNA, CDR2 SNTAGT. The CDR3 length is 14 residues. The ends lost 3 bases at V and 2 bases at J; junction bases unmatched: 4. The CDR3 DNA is TGTGCCAGCAGTGATTGGGAGGGAACCTACGAGCAGTACTTC. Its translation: CASSDWEGTYEQYF.

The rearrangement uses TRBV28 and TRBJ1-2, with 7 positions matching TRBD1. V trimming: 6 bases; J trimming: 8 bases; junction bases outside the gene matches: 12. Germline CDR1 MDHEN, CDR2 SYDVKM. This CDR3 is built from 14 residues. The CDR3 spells CASSLYDRVEGYTF. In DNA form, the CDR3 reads TGTGCCAGCAGCCTATACGACAGGGTGGAGGGCTACACCTTC.

The CDR3 loop reads CASSAFGTSGGTDTQYF. The DNA for the CDR3 is TGTGCCAGCAGCGCCTTTGGGACTAGCGGGGGAACAGATACGCAGTATTTT. The chain has TRBV9 and TRBJ2-3, with 14 positions matching TRBD2. The germline CDR1 and CDR2 sequences are SGDLS and YYNGEE. The V and J ends lost 3 bases and 3 bases, in that order; junction bases with no gene match: 6. The CDR3 is 17 amino acids.

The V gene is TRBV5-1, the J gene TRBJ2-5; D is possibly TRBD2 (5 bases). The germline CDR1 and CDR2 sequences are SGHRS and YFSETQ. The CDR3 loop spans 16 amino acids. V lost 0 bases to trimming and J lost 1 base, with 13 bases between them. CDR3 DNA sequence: TGCGCCAGCAGCTTGGACGCGGGTAGGGTCCAAGAGACCCAGTACTTC. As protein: CASSLDAGRVQETQYF.